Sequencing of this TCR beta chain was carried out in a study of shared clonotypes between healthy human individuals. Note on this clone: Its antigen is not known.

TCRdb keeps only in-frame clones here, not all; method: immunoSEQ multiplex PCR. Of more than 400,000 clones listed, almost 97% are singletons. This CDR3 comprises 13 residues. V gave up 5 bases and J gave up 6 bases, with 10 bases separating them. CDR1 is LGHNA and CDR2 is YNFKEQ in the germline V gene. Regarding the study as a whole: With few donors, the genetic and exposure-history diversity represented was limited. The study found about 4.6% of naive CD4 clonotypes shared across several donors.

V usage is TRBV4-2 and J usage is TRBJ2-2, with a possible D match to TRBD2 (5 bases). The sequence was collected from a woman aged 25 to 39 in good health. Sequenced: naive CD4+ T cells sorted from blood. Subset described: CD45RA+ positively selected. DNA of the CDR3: TGTGCCAGCAGCGTCGACGGGGCCGGGGAGCTGTTTTTT. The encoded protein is CASSVDGAGELFF.